The rows below give T cell receptor beta chains drawn from one sample of a study of T cells in localized non-small cell lung cancer. Repertoires were generated with immunoSEQ multiplex PCR, while TCRdb's copy carries only in-frame clones and drops some. The repertoire holds around 50,000 clones, with roughly 86% as singletons. The sequences come from PBMCs, collected before any cancer treatment. Receptor source: a female donor with stage II lung adenocarcinoma. Each CDR3 is given with its conserved first and last residue. The order of the fields is D gene, J gene, V gene, clone size, CDR3 DNA, CDR3 protein. The D gene is left open where the match is weak. Clone size, where shown, is once, few, many, or a class for clones that have expanded.

>TRBD1|TRBJ1-2|TRBV6-5|NA
TGTGCCAGCAGTTACGGGACAGGCGAAAACTATGGCTACACCTTC
CASSYGTGENYGYTF
>NA|TRBJ1-2|TRBV5-8|NA
TGTGCCAGCAGCTTGGTTAGTCAGGCTATTAACTATGGCTACACCTTC
CASSLVSQAINYGYTF
>NA|TRBJ1-1|TRBV19|once
TGTGCCAGTAGTATCAGGGCTACTGAAGCTTTCTTT
CASSIRATEAFF
>TRBD2|TRBJ2-1|TRBV9|NA
TGTGCCAGCAGCGGCCTAGCGGGGGGCCACAATGAGCAGTTCTTC
CASSGLAGGHNEQFF
>NA|TRBJ2-2|TRBV11-2|NA
TGTGCCAGCAGGTGGGGGGCGGACGGGGAGCTGTTTTTT
CASRWGADGELFF
>NA|TRBJ2-5|TRBV6-1|NA
TGTGCCAGCAGTGAAGCCAGTATGGGGACGGTCTGGGGGACCCAGTACTTC
CASSEASMGTVWGTQYF
>NA|TRBJ1-2|TRBV5-1|once
TGCGCCAGCAGCTTGATGGGGGAGGGCGGCTACACCTTC
CASSLMGEGGYTF
>NA|TRBJ2-1|TRBV19|NA
TGTGCCAGTATGTCCTACAATGAGCAGTTCTTC
CASMSYNEQFF
>NA|TRBJ1-2|TRBV10-1|NA
TGCGCCAGCAGTGAGTCCGGACGTTATGGCTACACCTTC
CASSESGRYGYTF
>NA|TRBJ2-1|TRBV11-2|NA
TGTGCCAGCAGCTTAATCTCTCGACGGGGGTCAAACAATGAGCAGTTCTTC
CASSLISRRGSNNEQFF
>NA|TRBJ1-5|TRBV14|NA
TGTGCCAGCAGCCAGGGCGGAGGGCAGGGCAATCAGCCCCAGCATTTT
CASSQGGGQGNQPQHF
>NA|TRBJ2-7|TRBV6-5|NA
TGTGCCAGCAGATCAACAGCATACGAGCAGTACTTC
CASRSTAYEQYF
>NA|TRBJ1-1|TRBV6-6|NA
TGTGCCAGCGGACGCACTGAAGCTTTCTTT
CASGRTEAFF
>NA|TRBJ2-4|TRBV5-6|once
TGTGCCAGCAGCGATATAGCCAAAAACATTCAGTACTTC
CASSDIAKNIQYF
>NA|TRBJ1-2|TRBV2|NA
TGTGCCAGCAGTTTGTCCCTGCCGTCTAACTATGGCTACACCTTC
CASSLSLPSNYGYTF
>NA|TRBJ2-5|TRBV21-1|NA
TGTGCCAGCAGCAAAGAGACCCAGTACTTC
CASSKETQYF
>NA|TRBJ1-5|TRBV27|NA
TGTGCCAGCAGTTTATTCCGGGATCAGCCCCAGCATTTT
CASSLFRDQPQHF
>NA|TRBJ1-2|TRBV6-4|NA
TGTGCCAGCAGTGAAACCCGAGACACCTACTACTATGGCTACACCTTC
CASSETRDTYYYGYTF
>TRBD1|TRBJ2-1|TRBV18|NA
TGTGCCAGCTCACCACCACGAGGTACAGGGGACAATGAGCAGTTCTTC
CASSPPRGTGDNEQFF
>NA|TRBJ2-7|TRBV29-1|NA
TGCAGCGTTGAGCGATCAGGGGACGACGAGCAGTACTTC
CSVERSGDDEQYF
>TRBD2|TRBJ2-1|TRBV13|NA
TGTGCCAGCAGCTTAGGCCCAAGCGGGGCGACCTATGAGCAGTTCTTC
CASSLGPSGATYEQFF
>NA|TRBJ1-4|TRBV18|NA
TGTGCCAGCTCACCAATCACTGACGTCGAACTGTTTTTT
CASSPITDVELFF
>NA|TRBJ1-1|TRBV6-5|NA
TGTGCCAGCAGTTACTCGATACAAAGGGGTACTGAAGCTTTCTTT
CASSYSIQRGTEAFF
>NA|TRBJ1-1|TRBV9|NA
TGTGCCAGCAGCGTCGATCCCAGTGGGCGCGGGACTGAAGCTTTCTTT
CASSVDPSGRGTEAFF
>NA|TRBJ1-1|TRBV10-2|NA
TGCGCCAGCAGTGACAGAGTTAAGGCCGCTGAAGCTTTCTTT
CASSDRVKAAEAFF
>NA|TRBJ2-2|TRBV6-4|few
TGTGCCAGCAGTGACTCGGGGCGTTCGAACACCGGGGAGCTGTTTTTT
CASSDSGRSNTGELFF
>NA|TRBJ1-1|TRBV9|NA
TGTGCCAGCAGCGGACTGGGTACTGAAGCTTTCTTT
CASSGLGTEAFF
>NA|TRBJ2-7|TRBV10-3|NA
TGTGCCATCAGTGAGTCGGGCTCGTTCTCCTACGAGCAGTACTTC
CAISESGSFSYEQYF
>TRBD2|TRBJ2-1|TRBV7-7|NA
TGTGCTAGCAGCTTAGCGGGTAGCGGGGGTGAGCAGTTCTTC
CASSLAGSGGEQFF
>NA|TRBJ1-5|TRBV6-4|NA
TGTGCCAGCAGTGACTCGATGGCTGGGCGGAATCAGCCCCAGCATTTT
CASSDSMAGRNQPQHF
>NA|TRBJ1-5|TRBV7-6|NA
TGTGCCAGCAGCCCCGCGGCGGGTACTAGCAATCAGCCCCAGCATTTT
CASSPAAGTSNQPQHF
>NA|TRBJ1-1|TRBV6-5|few
TGTGCCAGCAGAACGGGCCGTATAACTGAAGCTTTCTTT
CASRTGRITEAFF
>NA|TRBJ1-1|TRBV5-1|NA
TGCGCCAGCAGCTTGGACGGGCACATGAACACTGAAGCTTTCTTT
CASSLDGHMNTEAFF
>NA|TRBJ2-2|TRBV6-1|NA
TGTGCCAGCACCAAACGCAGCCCCGGGGAGCTGTTTTTT
CASTKRSPGELFF
>NA|TRBJ1-4|TRBV10-3|NA
TGTGCCATCAGTGAACGAGGGACTAATGAAAAACTGTTTTTT
CAISERGTNEKLFF
>NA|TRBJ1-2|TRBV19|few
TGTGCCAGTAGTATAGACCGGCTGTCGAAGCGAGGCTACACCTTC
CASSIDRLSKRGYTF
>NA|TRBJ1-6|TRBV27|NA
TGTGCCAGCAGGAGACTATATAATTCACCCCTCCACTTT
CASRRLYNSPLHF
>NA|TRBJ1-2|TRBV7-9|NA
TGTGCCAGCAGTGAGGAAGAGTGGTATGACTATGGCTACACCTTC
CASSEEEWYDYGYTF
>TRBD2|TRBJ2-3|TRBV6-4|once
TGTGCCAGCAGTGACTCGACTAGCGGGGGCACAGATACGCAGTATTTT
CASSDSTSGGTDTQYF
>NA|TRBJ1-2|TRBV10-3|NA
TGTGCCATCAGTGAGTCGCTGGGCGTGAACTATGGCTACACCTTC
CAISESLGVNYGYTF
>NA|TRBJ1-1|TRBV10-3|once
TGTGCCATCAGTGAGACAGGTGCCACTGAAGCTTTCTTT
CAISETGATEAFF
>NA|TRBJ1-1|TRBV7-2|NA
TGTGCCAGCAGCGCCAGGAGGAGTTTGAACACTGAAGCTTTCTTT
CASSARRSLNTEAFF
>NA|TRBJ2-3|TRBV7-9|NA
TGTGCCAGCAGCTTCACTAGCCTCGGGACAGATACGCAGTATTTT
CASSFTSLGTDTQYF
>NA|TRBJ2-7|TRBV5-1|NA
TGCGCCAGCAGCTTGGCCCCGGGACCCTACGAGCAGTACTTC
CASSLAPGPYEQYF
>NA|TRBJ2-7|TRBV5-6|NA
TGTGCCAGCAGCTTGAGGCAGGGCGACGAGCAGTACTTC
CASSLRQGDEQYF